The present T cell receptor (beta chain) was sequenced within a study of cytotoxic CD8 clonotypes in ibrutinib-treated CLL (dated by TCRdb to about 2021). For the wider study: In this cohort, some 16 patients were treatment-naive and under 13 were relapsed/refractory, while fewer than 18 had unmutated IGHV. Responses were partial in 25 or so patients and complete in 2; after median about 68 months follow-up, about 14 stayed in remission and 12 progressed. Response samples were taken after a median of approximately 12 months on treatment, ranging from roughly 6 to 36 months. Samples averaged about 260,000 productive templates and approximately 100,000 productive rearrangements. Of the roughly 90 participants in the trial, about 26 had longitudinal samples available. Cryopreserved peripheral blood mononuclear cells were obtained before treatment, at response, and at either sustained remission or disease progression. All remission and progressive disease samples were collected while patients were still receiving ibrutinib.

In the case of this clone: Its antigen has not been determined. Per-base qualities were not stored, and no clone one base away is much larger.

The label giving this sample's time point can be read as: progressive disease on ibrutinib. For TCR beta library preparation, 1.5 to 2 micrograms of genomic DNA were isolated from cryopreserved PBMCs. High-throughput TCR beta sequencing was performed on longitudinal blood samples from CLL patients receiving ibrutinib monotherapy. The patients took part in an open-label, single-center phase 2 trial of ibrutinib monotherapy. For CDR1 and CDR2, the germline V gene lists MGHRA and YSYEKL. V lost 4 bases and J lost 6 bases, and the count of bases not matched to a germline gene is 5. The cysteine opens and the phenylalanine closes a CDR3 of 14 amino acids. The CDR3 DNA has 42 bases and is translated from base 1. Each clonotype received, on average, roughly 9.6x coverage in deep resolution sequencing performed on a MiSeq, where the target depth lay between 1 in 1 million and 1 in 200,000 T cells. TCR beta libraries were generated with the immunoSEQ hsTCRB Kit. Per the authors' processing: The data were analyzed with ImmunoSEQ Analyzer and ImmunoSEQ Data Assistant, and V, D and J gene assignments followed IMGT definitions. Clonality, which ranges from 0 to 1, was calculated by subtracting the normalized Shannon entropy of productive rearrangement frequencies from one. Only overrepresented clonotypes making up at least 0.05% of the repertoire of each patient were included in the public clonotype analysis. Some twelve age-matched healthy donor repertoires from immuneACCESS were used as controls for clonality. The immuneACCESS repertoire file appears here via TCRdb, limited to in-frame rearrangements. These files lack a portion of the clones; in checked studies, under half of the deficit traces to unresolved V genes, and the cause of the others is not known. V and J calls and clone size come straight from that table; D and trimming were deduced from the DNA. The sample table shows 57,000 or so clones, and approximately 50% are seen once. Of the sample, approximately 24% is held by the ten largest clones.

Results and caveats for the whole study, not just this receptor: Sustained-remission and progressing patients did not have matched sampling times, and lymph node repertoires were not examined. Public clonotypes were rare and either shrank or stayed stable during treatment, and the rise in clonality at ibrutinib response reflected expansion of private clonotypes. At baseline, clonality was higher than in age-matched healthy donors and showed a strong correlation with circulating CD8+ T-cell counts. Clonality increased at ibrutinib response, stayed stable in sustained remission, and fell back toward baseline at progression.

This TCR came from a human donor with chronic lymphocytic leukemia. The chain couples TRBV4-1 to TRBJ2-7; 11 nucleotides in the junction match TRBD1. Sequenced here: PBMCs, sampled at disease progression, from a patient treated with ibrutinib. CDR3 loop: CASSPLGTGGEQYF. The DNA reads TGCGCCAGCAGCCCCCTGGGGACAGGGGGCGAGCAGTACTTC.